This T cell receptor beta chain emerged from a study of TIL therapy for anti-PD-1-resistant metastatic lung cancer. This CDR3 contains 17 residues. From germline, CDR1 is SGHDT and CDR2 YYEEEE. Deletions cut 0 bases from V and 0 bases from J, with 13 bases between. This was the immunoSEQ v3 assay. Assay used: immunoSEQ multiplex PCR; TCRdb lists only in-frame clones, some missing. The data contain roughly 54,000 clones, about nine tenths of them singletons. Time point: pre-treatment sample, taken before nivolumab and TIL therapy. This clonotype was sampled from a person between 25 and 79 years old with non-small cell lung cancer. This rearrangement joins TRBV5-6 to TRBJ1-3; D is uncertain. The sequences come from blood, collected at baseline. Here the CDR3 reads CASSLAPRPSSGNTIYF. CDR3 nucleotide sequence: TGTGCCAGCAGCTTGGCCCCACGCCCGAGCTCTGGAAACACCATATATTTT.